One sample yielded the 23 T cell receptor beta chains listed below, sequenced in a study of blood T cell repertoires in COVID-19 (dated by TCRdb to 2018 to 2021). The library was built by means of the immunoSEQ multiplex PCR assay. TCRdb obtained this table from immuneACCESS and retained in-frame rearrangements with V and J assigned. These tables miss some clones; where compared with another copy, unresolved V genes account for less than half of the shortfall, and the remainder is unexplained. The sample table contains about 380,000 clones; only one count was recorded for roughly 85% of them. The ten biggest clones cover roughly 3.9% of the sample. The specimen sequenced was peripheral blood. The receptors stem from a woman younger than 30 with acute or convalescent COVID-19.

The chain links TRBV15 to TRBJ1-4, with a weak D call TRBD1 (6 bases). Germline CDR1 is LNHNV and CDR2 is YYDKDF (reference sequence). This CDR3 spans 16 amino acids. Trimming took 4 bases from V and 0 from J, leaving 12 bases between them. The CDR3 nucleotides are TGTGCCACCAGCAACAGGGAGTTTGCAACTAATGAAAAACTGTTTTTT. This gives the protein CATSNREFATNEKLFF.

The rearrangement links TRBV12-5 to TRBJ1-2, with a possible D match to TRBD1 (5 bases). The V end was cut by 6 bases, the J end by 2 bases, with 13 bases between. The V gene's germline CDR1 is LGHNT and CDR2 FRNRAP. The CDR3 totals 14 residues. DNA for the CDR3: TGTGCTAGTGGAAACGGGGGGAGGAACTATGGCTACACCTTC. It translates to CASGNGGRNYGYTF.

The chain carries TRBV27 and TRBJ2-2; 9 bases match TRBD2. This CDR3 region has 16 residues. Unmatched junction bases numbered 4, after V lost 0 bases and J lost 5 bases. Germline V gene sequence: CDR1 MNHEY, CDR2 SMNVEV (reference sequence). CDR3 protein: CASSLSWLAGTGELFF. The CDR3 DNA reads TGTGCCAGCAGTTTATCTTGGCTAGCGGGGACCGGGGAGCTGTTTTTT.

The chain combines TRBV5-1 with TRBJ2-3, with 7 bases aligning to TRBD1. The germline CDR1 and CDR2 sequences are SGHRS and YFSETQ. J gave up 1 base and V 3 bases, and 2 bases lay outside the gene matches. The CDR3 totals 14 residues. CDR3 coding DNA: TGCGCCAGCAGCTACGGACAGGGCACAGATACGCAGTATTTT. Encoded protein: CASSYGQGTDTQYF.

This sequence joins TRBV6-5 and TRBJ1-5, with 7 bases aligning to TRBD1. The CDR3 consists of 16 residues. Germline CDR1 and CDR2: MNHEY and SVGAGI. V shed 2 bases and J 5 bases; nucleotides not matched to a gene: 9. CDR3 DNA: TGTGCCAGCAGTTACGGGGGACAGCCCCAGGATCAGCCCCAGCATTTT. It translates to CASSYGGQPQDQPQHF.

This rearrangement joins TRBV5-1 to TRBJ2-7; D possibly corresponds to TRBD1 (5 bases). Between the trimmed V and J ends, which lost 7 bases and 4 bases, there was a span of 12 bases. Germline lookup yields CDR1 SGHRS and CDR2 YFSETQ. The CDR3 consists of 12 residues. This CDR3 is CASSIGEYEQYF. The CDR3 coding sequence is TGCGCCAGCTCGATAGGGGAATACGAGCAGTACTTC.

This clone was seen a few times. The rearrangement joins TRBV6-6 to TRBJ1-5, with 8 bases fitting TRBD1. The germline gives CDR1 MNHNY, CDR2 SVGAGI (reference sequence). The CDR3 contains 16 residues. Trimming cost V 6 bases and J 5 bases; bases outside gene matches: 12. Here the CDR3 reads CASRGRPGTGDQPQHF. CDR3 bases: TGTGCCAGCAGGGGGCGACCCGGGACAGGAGATCAGCCCCAGCATTTT.

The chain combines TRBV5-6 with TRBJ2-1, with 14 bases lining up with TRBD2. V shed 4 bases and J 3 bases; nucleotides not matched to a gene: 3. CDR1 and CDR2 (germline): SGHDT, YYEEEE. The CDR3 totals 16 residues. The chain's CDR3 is CASSPGLAGVYNEQFF. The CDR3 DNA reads TGTGCCAGCAGCCCGGGACTAGCGGGAGTCTACAATGAGCAGTTCTTC.

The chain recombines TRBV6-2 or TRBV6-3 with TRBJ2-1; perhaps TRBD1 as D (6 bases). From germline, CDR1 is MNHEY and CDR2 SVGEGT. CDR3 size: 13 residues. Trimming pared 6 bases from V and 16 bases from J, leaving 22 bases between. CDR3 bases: TGTGCCAGCAGCCGCACCGGGACAAAAATCGCCTTCTTC. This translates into CASSRTGTKIAFF.

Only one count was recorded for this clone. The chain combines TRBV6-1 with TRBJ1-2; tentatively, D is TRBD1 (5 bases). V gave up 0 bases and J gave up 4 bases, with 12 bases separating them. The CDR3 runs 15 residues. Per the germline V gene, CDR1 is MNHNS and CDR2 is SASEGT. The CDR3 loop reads CASSEATVGGYGYTF. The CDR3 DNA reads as TGTGCCAGCAGTGAAGCGACAGTGGGGGGCTATGGCTACACCTTC.

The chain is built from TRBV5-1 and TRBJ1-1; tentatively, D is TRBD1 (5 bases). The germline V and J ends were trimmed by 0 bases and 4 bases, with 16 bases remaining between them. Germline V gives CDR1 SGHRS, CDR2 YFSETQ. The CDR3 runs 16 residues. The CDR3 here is CASSLGDVREATEAFF. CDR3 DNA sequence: TGCGCCAGCAGCTTGGGGGACGTCCGGGAGGCCACTGAAGCTTTCTTT.

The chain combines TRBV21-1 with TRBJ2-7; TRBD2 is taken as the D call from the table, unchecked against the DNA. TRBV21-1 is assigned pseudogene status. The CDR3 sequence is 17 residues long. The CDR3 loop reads CASSKVGGRAVRGEQYF. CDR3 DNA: TGTGCCAGCAGCAAAGTCGGGGGGCGAGCGGTAAGGGGCGAGCAGTACTTC.

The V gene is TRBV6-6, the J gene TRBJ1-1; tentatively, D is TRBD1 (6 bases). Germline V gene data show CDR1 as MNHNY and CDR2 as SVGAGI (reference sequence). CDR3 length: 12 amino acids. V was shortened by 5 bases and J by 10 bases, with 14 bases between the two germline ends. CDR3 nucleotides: TGTGCCAGCAGTGCCGGGGACATGGCAGCTTTCTTT. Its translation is CASSAGDMAAFF.

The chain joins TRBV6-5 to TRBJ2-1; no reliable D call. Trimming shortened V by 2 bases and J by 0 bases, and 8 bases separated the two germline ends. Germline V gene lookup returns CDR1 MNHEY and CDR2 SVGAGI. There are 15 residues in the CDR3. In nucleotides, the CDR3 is TGTGCCAGCAGTTACGGGCAGAGCTCCTACAATGAGCAGTTCTTC. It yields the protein CASSYGQSSYNEQFF.

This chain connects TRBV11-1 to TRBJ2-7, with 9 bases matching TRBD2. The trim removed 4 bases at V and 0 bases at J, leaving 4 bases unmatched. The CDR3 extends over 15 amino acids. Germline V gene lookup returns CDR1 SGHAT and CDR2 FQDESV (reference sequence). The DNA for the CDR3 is TGTGCCAGCAGCTCGACTAGCGGAGTCTCCTACGAGCAGTACTTC. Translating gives CASSSTSGVSYEQYF.

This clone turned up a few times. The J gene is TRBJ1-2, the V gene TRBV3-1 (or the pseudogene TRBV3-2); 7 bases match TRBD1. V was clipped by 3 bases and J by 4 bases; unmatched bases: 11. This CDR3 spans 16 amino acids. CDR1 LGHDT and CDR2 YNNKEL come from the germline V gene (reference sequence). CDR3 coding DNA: TGTGCCAGCAGCCACTTAGGGACAGCTTCTACCTATGGCTACACCTTC. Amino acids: CASSHLGTASTYGYTF.

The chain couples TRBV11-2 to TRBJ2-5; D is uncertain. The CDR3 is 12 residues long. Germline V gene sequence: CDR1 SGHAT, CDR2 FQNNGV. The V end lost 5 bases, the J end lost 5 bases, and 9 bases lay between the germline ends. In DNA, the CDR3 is TGTGCCAGCAGCCACATCTCGGAGACCCAGTACTTC. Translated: CASSHISETQYF.

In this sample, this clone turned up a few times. The CDR3 coding sequence is TGTGCCAGCCCTCCGGGACAGGGACCTTATAGCAATCAGCCCCAGCATTTT. It codes for CASPPGQGPYSNQPQHF. The gene calls are TRBV6-4 and TRBJ1-5; TRBD1 matches at 9 bases. The length of the CDR3 is 17 residues. V gave up 8 bases and J gave up 0 bases; unmatched junction bases: 11. Germline-derived CDR1 and CDR2 are MRHNA and SNTAGT.

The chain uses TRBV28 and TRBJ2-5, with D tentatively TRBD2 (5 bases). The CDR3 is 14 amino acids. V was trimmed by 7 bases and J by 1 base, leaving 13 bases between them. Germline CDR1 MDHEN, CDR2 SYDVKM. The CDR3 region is CASKILGVQETQYF. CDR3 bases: TGTGCCAGCAAAATCCTCGGGGTCCAAGAGACCCAGTACTTC.

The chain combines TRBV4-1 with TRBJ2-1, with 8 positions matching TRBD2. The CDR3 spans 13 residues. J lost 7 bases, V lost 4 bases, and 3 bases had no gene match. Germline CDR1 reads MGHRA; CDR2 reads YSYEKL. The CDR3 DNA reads TGCGCCAGCAGCCCTTCGGGGGGGAATGAGCAGTTCTTC. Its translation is CASSPSGGNEQFF.

The CDR3: CASSYGGSATSYNEQFF. DNA of the CDR3: TGTGCCAGCAGCTATGGGGGCTCTGCGACGTCCTACAATGAGCAGTTCTTC. The chain employs TRBV11-3 and TRBJ2-1, with D maybe TRBD1 (6 bases). Trimming removed 4 bases at V and 1 base at J, with 17 bases between. This CDR3 is built from 17 residues. Germline lookup yields CDR1 SGHNT and CDR2 YENEEA.

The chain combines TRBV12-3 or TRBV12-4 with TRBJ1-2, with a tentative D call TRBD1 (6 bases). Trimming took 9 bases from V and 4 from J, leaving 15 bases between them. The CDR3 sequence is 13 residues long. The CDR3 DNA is TGTGCCAGTTACAGGGCAGGAGGCTATGGCTACACCTTC. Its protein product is CASYRAGGYGYTF.

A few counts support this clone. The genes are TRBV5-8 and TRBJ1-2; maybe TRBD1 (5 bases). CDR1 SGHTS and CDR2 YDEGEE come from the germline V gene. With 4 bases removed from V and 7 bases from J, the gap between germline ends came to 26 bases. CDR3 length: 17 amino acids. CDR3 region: CASSLWYQAGPTTGYTF. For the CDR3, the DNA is TGTGCCAGCAGCCTGTGGTATCAAGCGGGGCCTACGACTGGCTACACCTTC. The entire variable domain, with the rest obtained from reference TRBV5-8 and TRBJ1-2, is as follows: EAGVTQSPTHLIKTRGQQATLRCSPISGHTSVYWYQQALGLGLQFLLWYDEGEERNRGNFPPRFSGRQFPNYSSELNVNALELEDSALYLCASSLWYQAGPTTGYTFGSGTRLTVV.